The 31 T cell receptor beta chains reported below all come from one sample, sequenced in a study of blood T cell repertoires in COVID-19. Clones were sequenced by immunoSEQ multiplex PCR, and TCRdb holds only the in-frame ones, with some missing. The sample has 230,000 or so clones; about 88% are singletons. Input material: PBMCs or T cells enriched from blood (not recorded which). The receptors shown here come from a woman in her 30s who had recovered from COVID-19.

V is TRBV5-5 and J is TRBJ1-2, with 9 bases aligning to TRBD1. The CDR3 extends over 13 amino acids. The V gene's germline CDR1 is SGHKS and CDR2 YYEKEE (reference sequence). V lost 6 bases and J lost 8; bases outside the gene matches: 8. The CDR3 DNA reads as TGTGCCAGCACCCCCGGGACAGGGAACGGCTACACCTTC. Protein product: CASTPGTGNGYTF.

This chain connects TRBV5-5 to TRBJ1-6; D is ambiguous. The CDR3 sequence is 17 residues long. V lost 4 bases to trimming and J lost 0 bases, with 14 bases between them. Germline CDR1 reads SGHKS; CDR2 reads YYEKEE (reference sequence). The CDR3 DNA is TGTGCCAGCAGCCGTGTTAATCGCGGCTCCTATAATTCACCCCTCCACTTT. It yields the protein CASSRVNRGSYNSPLHF. The variable domain in full, with the rest retrieved from reference TRBV5-5 and TRBJ1-6, is DAGVTQSPTHLIKTRGQQVTLRCSPISGHKSVSWYQQVLGQGPQFIFQYYEKEERGRGNFPDRFSARQFPNYSSELNVNALLLGDSALYLCASSRVNRGSYNSPLHFGNGTRLTVT.

V gene TRBV19 combines with J gene TRBJ2-5; TRBD2 might be the D (6 bases). The V gene's germline CDR1 is LNHDA and CDR2 SQIVND (reference sequence). CDR3 size: 14 residues. Trimming shortened V by 8 bases and J by 5 bases, and 18 bases separated the two germline ends. DNA of the CDR3: TGTGCCAGTGCGGGGCGGTCGAGAGCGGAGACCCAGTACTTC. Translation: CASAGRSRAETQYF.

In this sample, this clone turned up once. The chain couples TRBV3-1 (or the pseudogene TRBV3-2) to TRBJ1-6, with D unresolved. Trimming removed 1 base at V and 5 bases at J, with 12 bases between. The CDR3 is made up of 16 amino acids. Germline V gene data show CDR1 as LGHDT and CDR2 as YNNKEL (reference sequence). The CDR3 here is CASSQAPGVDNSPLHF. The CDR3 nucleotides read TGTGCCAGCAGCCAAGCCCCCGGGGTTGATAATTCACCCCTCCACTTT.

The V call is TRBV4-1, the J call TRBJ2-7; 11 bases are shared with TRBD1. From germline, CDR1 is MGHRA and CDR2 YSYEKL. The V and J ends lost 2 bases and 4 bases, in that order; junction bases with no gene match: 7. The CDR3 runs to 16 residues. CDR3 loop: CASSQRGTGGRYEQYF. The CDR3 DNA reads TGCGCCAGCAGCCAAAGAGGGACAGGGGGTCGGTACGAGCAGTACTTC.

The V call is TRBV25-1, the J call TRBJ1-1; tentative D call: TRBD1 (6 bases). The germline gives CDR1 MGHDK, CDR2 SYGVNS. V was shortened by 7 bases and J by 0 bases, with 12 bases between the two germline ends. CDR3 size: 14 residues. CDR3 protein: CASTKQGMNTEAFF. For the CDR3, the DNA is TGTGCCAGCACCAAACAGGGCATGAACACTGAAGCTTTCTTT.

This chain connects TRBV28 to TRBJ1-2; 7 nucleotides match TRBD1. With V trimmed by 6 bases and J by 4 bases, 8 bases remained unmatched. The germline V gene encodes CDR1 MDHEN and CDR2 SYDVKM. The CDR3 covers 14 residues. For the CDR3, the DNA is TGTGCCAGCAGCCCACCCGGACAGGTCTATGGCTACACCTTC. Protein product: CASSPPGQVYGYTF.

The genes are TRBV2 and TRBJ1-4, with TRBD1 matching 9 bases. From germline, CDR1 is SNHLY and CDR2 FYNNEI. This CDR3 is built from 15 residues. The junction had 3 bases not matched to a gene; V was cut back by 7 bases and J by 0 bases. The DNA for the CDR3 is TGTGCCAGCACTGGGGACAGGGCAACTAATGAAAAACTGTTTTTT. Amino acids: CASTGDRATNEKLFF.

V gene TRBV5-6 combines with J gene TRBJ1-6; 8 positions match TRBD1. The CDR3 contains 16 residues. Germline trimming cut 3 bases from V and 5 bases from J; bases unmatched to any gene: 7. Germline V gene sequence: CDR1 SGHDT, CDR2 YYEEEE. CDR3 loop: CASSSLDRVNNSPLHF. The CDR3, as DNA: TGTGCCAGCAGCTCTCTGGACAGGGTAAATAATTCACCCCTCCACTTT.

This chain links TRBV4-2 with TRBJ1-1; D may be TRBD1 (6 bases). Trimming pared 0 bases from V and 4 bases from J, leaving 12 bases between. Germline V lookup: CDR1 LGHNA, CDR2 YNFKEQ. The CDR3 has 15 residues. Written as DNA, the CDR3 is TGTGCCAGCAGCCAAGATGGCACAGGGTTCACTGAAGCTTTCTTT. Its translation is CASSQDGTGFTEAFF.

The V gene is TRBV7-9, the J gene TRBJ1-5, with D maybe TRBD1 (6 bases). This CDR3 contains 16 residues. Looked up from germline, CDR1 is SEHNR and CDR2 is FQNEAQ (reference sequence). The V and J ends lost 1 base and 0 bases respectively, with 10 bases between them. The chain's CDR3 is CASSLVGAYSNQPQHF. DNA for the CDR3: TGTGCCAGCAGCTTAGTGGGGGCGTATAGCAATCAGCCCCAGCATTTT.

With regard to this clone: This may stem from a read error, because a much larger clone lies one nucleotide away. This chain links TRBV6-5 with TRBJ2-7; 11 bases match TRBD2. With 6 bases clipped from V and 2 bases from J, the junction kept 0 bases outside the gene matches. The CDR3 totals 13 residues. Germline V gene data show CDR1 as MNHEY and CDR2 as SVGAGI. In nucleotides, the CDR3 is TGTGCCAGCAGGACTAGCGGGGCCTACGAGCAGTACTTC. It codes for CASRTSGAYEQYF.

The chain combines TRBV27 with TRBJ1-5; 7 nucleotides match TRBD1. The germline V gene encodes CDR1 MNHEY and CDR2 SMNVEV (reference sequence). V gave up 5 bases and J gave up 3 bases; unmatched junction bases: 10. This CDR3 contains 16 residues. The CDR3 region is CASSPRQGGVNQPQHF. In nucleotides, the CDR3 is TGTGCCAGCAGTCCCCGACAGGGTGGTGTCAATCAGCCCCAGCATTTT.

V and J are TRBV18 and TRBJ1-4, with a tentative D call TRBD1 (5 bases). Germline assignment: CDR1 KGHSH and CDR2 LQKENI. Trimming took 6 bases from V and 8 from J, leaving 13 bases between them. CDR3 size: 13 residues. The CDR3 region has the DNA TGTGCCAGCTCGGACATCGATAAGGAAAAACTGTTTTTT. Protein product: CASSDIDKEKLFF. Using reference TRBV18 and TRBJ1-4 for the parts outside the CDR3, the full variable domain is NAGVMQNPRHLVRRRGQEARLRCSPMKGHSHVYWYRQLPEEGLKFMVYLQKENIIDESGMPKERFSAEFPKEGPSILRIQQVVRGDSAAYFCASSDIDKEKLFFGSGTQLSVL.

V usage is TRBV7-2 and J usage is TRBJ2-3; D possibly corresponds to TRBD1 (5 bases). Germline-derived CDR1 and CDR2 are SGHTA and FQGNSA. The V end lost 1 base, the J end lost 3 bases, and 11 bases lay between the germline ends. This CDR3 region has 15 residues. CDR3 bases: TGTGCCAGCAGCTTAGGTGGCAGGGAAACAGATACGCAGTATTTT. Residues: CASSLGGRETDTQYF.

The gene calls are TRBV19 and TRBJ1-5, with 10 bases lining up with TRBD1. The V gene end was trimmed by 5 bases and the J gene end by 7 bases; junction bases not matched to a gene: 2. Germline assignment: CDR1 LNHDA and CDR2 SQIVND (reference sequence). The CDR3 extends over 13 amino acids. The CDR3 protein is CASSLTGGQPQHF. CDR3 in DNA: TGTGCCAGTAGTCTGACAGGGGGCCAGCCCCAGCATTTT.

The chain couples TRBV7-8 to TRBJ1-3; a possible D gene is TRBD1 (6 bases). Trimming stripped 4 bases from V and 7 bases from J, with 11 bases between. Germline CDR1 SGHVS, CDR2 FQNEAQ. The CDR3 is 13 residues long. CDR3 residues: CASSSTGWNTIYF. The CDR3 bases are TGTGCCAGCAGCTCTACAGGGTGGAACACCATATATTTT.

The chain employs TRBV15 and TRBJ2-7, with 7 bases fitting TRBD2. The CDR3 spans 18 residues. Germline trimming cut 0 bases from V and 0 bases from J; bases unmatched to any gene: 11. Germline V gives CDR1 LNHNV, CDR2 YYDKDF (reference sequence). Here the CDR3 reads CATSRDPPWEGTSYEQYF. CDR3 nucleotide sequence: TGTGCCACCAGCAGAGACCCTCCCTGGGAGGGGACCTCCTACGAGCAGTACTTC.

In this sample, this clone turned up many times. The V and J genes are TRBV7-2 and TRBJ2-7, with a possible D match to TRBD1 (6 bases). This CDR3 has 15 residues. Trimming removed 5 bases at V and 2 bases at J, with 16 bases between. Germline CDR1 SGHTA, CDR2 FQGNSA. The CDR3 sequence is CASSKWTENAYEQYF. The CDR3 DNA sequence: TGTGCCAGCAGCAAGTGGACAGAAAATGCCTACGAGCAGTACTTC.

The chain has TRBV6-2 or TRBV6-3 and TRBJ2-2; a possible D gene is TRBD1 (5 bases). V was pared by 5 bases and J by 0 bases, with 7 bases between. The CDR3 sequence is 14 residues long. CDR1 MNHEY and CDR2 SVGEGT come from the germline V gene. CDR3 sequence (DNA): TGTGCCAGCAGTCGGACACCGAACACCGGGGAGCTGTTTTTT. This codes for CASSRTPNTGELFF.

This clone appeared a single time. The rearrangement links TRBV7-2 to TRBJ1-2; no clear D gene. The CDR3 length is 14 residues. Germline V CDR1 and CDR2: SGHTA, FQGNSA. Trimming left V 1 base short and J 4 bases short, with 10 bases between. DNA for the CDR3: TGTGCCAGCAGCTTAGGACATCCTGTCTATGGCTACACCTTC. Protein product: CASSLGHPVYGYTF.

The V and J genes are TRBV6-5 and TRBJ1-5, with D perhaps TRBD1 (5 bases). Deletions cut 6 bases from V and 4 bases from J, with 7 bases between. Germline V lookup: CDR1 MNHEY, CDR2 SVGAGI. The CDR3 length is 12 residues. CDR3 DNA sequence: TGTGCCAGCAGAGCAGGGAATCAGCCCCAGCATTTT. Translated, it gives CASRAGNQPQHF.

The chain recombines TRBV28 with TRBJ1-5; TRBD1 might be the D (5 bases). This CDR3 is built from 14 residues. Trimming removed 8 bases from V and 3 bases from J, with 14 bases in between. Germline CDR1 and CDR2: MDHEN and SYDVKM. The CDR3 region has the DNA TGTGCCAGCCATGGTGCCAGGGACAATCAGCCCCAGCATTTT. Its translation is CASHGARDNQPQHF.

The J gene is TRBJ1-2, the V gene TRBV6-5; D call uncertain. Germline V CDR1 and CDR2: MNHEY, SVGAGI. CDR3 length: 13 residues. V dropped 0 bases and J dropped 5 bases, with 7 bases sitting between them. Written as DNA, the CDR3 is TGTGCCAGCAGTTACTCGCGGGCATATGGCTACACCTTC. Translating it yields CASSYSRAYGYTF.

V usage is TRBV7-9 and J usage is TRBJ1-6, with a tentative D call TRBD1 (5 bases). This CDR3 has 11 residues. The ends were cut back, 5 bases at V and 14 bases at J, with 10 bases in the middle. In germline, CDR1 is SEHNR, CDR2 FQNEAQ (reference sequence). The CDR3 sequence is CASSNRGALHF. The CDR3 nucleotides read TGTGCCAGCAGCAACCGGGGGGCCCTCCACTTT.

The chain couples TRBV10-1 to TRBJ2-5; no firm D call. The CDR3 has 15 amino acids. Trimming cost V 0 bases and J 0 bases, with 8 bases left between them. The V gene's germline CDR1 is WNHNN and CDR2 SYGVQD (reference sequence). The CDR3 loop reads CASSESRQNQETQYF. The CDR3 region has the DNA TGCGCCAGCAGTGAGTCGAGGCAGAACCAAGAGACCCAGTACTTC.

This clone was observed a few times. This sequence joins TRBV3-1 (or the pseudogene TRBV3-2) and TRBJ2-6; D is unclear. The CDR3 contains 17 residues. V was shortened by 5 bases and J by 0 bases, with 14 bases between the two germline ends. Germline loops: CDR1 LGHDT, CDR2 YNNKEL (reference sequence). The CDR3, as DNA: TGTGCCAGCAGCGCAACACAGTCAAGCTCTGGGGCCAACGTCCTGACTTTC. It is translated as CASSATQSSSGANVLTF.

The chain links TRBV4-1 to TRBJ2-7, with a possible D match to TRBD2 (5 bases). The CDR3 is 13 amino acids. V was trimmed by 4 bases and J by 3 bases, leaving 10 bases between them. Germline loops: CDR1 MGHRA, CDR2 YSYEKL. The CDR3 loop is CASSPHRGYEQYF. As DNA, the CDR3 is TGCGCCAGCAGCCCTCACCGGGGCTACGAGCAGTACTTC.

DNA for the CDR3: TGCGCCAGCAGCCAATTGGGAGGGCAGAATCAGCCCCAGCATTTT. It codes for CASSQLGGQNQPQHF. This chain joins TRBV4-1 and TRBJ1-5; D unclear. The CDR3 length is 15 residues. The germline V and J ends were trimmed by 2 bases and 4 bases, with 12 bases remaining between them. Germline V gene sequence: CDR1 MGHRA, CDR2 YSYEKL.

The chain's CDR3 is CASSPKLLANYGYTF. In DNA, the CDR3 is TGTGCCAGCAGCCCCAAACTTCTAGCTAACTATGGCTACACCTTC. The chain employs TRBV13 and TRBJ1-2; no clear D gene. With 5 bases removed from V and 0 bases from J, the gap between germline ends came to 13 bases. Germline lookup yields CDR1 PRHDT and CDR2 FYEKMQ (reference sequence). This CDR3 is built from 15 residues.

The chain combines TRBV19 with TRBJ2-7, with 9 bases that match TRBD1. V shed 5 bases, J shed 1 base, and the junction held 6 bases outside the gene matches. This CDR3 spans 15 amino acids. Germline CDR1 reads LNHDA; CDR2 reads SQIVND (reference sequence). The CDR3 sequence: CASSPGTGLSYEQYF. Here the CDR3 DNA reads TGTGCCAGTAGTCCAGGGACAGGGCTTTCCTACGAGCAGTACTTC.